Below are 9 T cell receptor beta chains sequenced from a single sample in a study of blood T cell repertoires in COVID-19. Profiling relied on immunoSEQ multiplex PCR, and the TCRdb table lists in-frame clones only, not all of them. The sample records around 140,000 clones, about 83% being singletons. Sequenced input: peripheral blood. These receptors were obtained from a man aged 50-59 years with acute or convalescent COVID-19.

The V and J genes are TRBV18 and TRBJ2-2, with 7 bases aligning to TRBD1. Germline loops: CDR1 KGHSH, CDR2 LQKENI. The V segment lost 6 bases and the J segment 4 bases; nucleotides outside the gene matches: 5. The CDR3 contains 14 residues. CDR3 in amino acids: CASSPTGPTGELFF. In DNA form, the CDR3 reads TGTGCCAGCTCCCCGACAGGGCCCACCGGGGAGCTGTTTTTT.

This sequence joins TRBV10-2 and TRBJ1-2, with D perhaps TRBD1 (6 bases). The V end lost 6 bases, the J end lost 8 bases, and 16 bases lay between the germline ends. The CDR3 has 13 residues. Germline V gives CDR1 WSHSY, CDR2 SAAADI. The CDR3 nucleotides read TGCGCCAGCAGCTCTGGGGGGGCAGGAGGCTACACCTTC. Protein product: CASSSGGAGGYTF.

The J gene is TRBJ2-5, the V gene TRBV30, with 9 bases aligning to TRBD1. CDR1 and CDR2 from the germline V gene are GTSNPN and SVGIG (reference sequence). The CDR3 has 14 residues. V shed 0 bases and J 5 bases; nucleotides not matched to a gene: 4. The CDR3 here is CAWSVLTGGETQYF. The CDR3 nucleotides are TGTGCCTGGAGTGTCTTGACAGGGGGGGAGACCCAGTACTTC.

The CDR3 bases are TGTGCCAGCACCCGCGGAGGGGACACTGAAGCTTTCTTT. This codes for CASTRGGDTEAFF. This sequence joins TRBV28 and TRBJ1-1, with a weak D call TRBD1 (5 bases). Between the trimmed V and J ends, which lost 7 bases and 3 bases, there was a span of 12 bases. This CDR3 contains 13 residues. Looked up from germline, CDR1 is MDHEN and CDR2 is SYDVKM. Full variable domain (remainder filled in from reference TRBV28 and TRBJ1-1): DVKVTQSSRYLVKRTGEKVFLECVQDMDHENMFWYRQDPGLGLRLIYFSYDVKMKEKGDIPEGYSVSREKKERFSLILESASTNQTSMYLCASTRGGDTEAFFGQGTRLTVV.

In nucleotides, the CDR3 is TGTGCCAGTACCTTGACAGAAGTCTATGGCTACACCTTC. Protein product: CASTLTEVYGYTF. The chain employs TRBV2 and TRBJ1-2, with D possibly TRBD1 on 5 matching bases. Germline assignment: CDR1 SNHLY and CDR2 FYNNEI. CDR3 length equals 13 residues. V gave up 9 bases and J gave up 4 bases, with 15 bases separating them.

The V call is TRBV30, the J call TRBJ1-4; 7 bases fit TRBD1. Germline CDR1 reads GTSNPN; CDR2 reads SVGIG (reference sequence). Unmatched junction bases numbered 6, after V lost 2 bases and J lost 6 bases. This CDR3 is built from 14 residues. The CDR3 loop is CAWSQGRGDEKLFF. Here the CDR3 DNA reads TGTGCCTGGAGTCAGGGCAGGGGGGATGAAAAACTGTTTTTT. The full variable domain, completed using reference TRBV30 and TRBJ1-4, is SQTIHQWPATLVQPVGSPLSLECTVEGTSNPNLYWYRQAAGRGLQLLFYSVGIGQISSEVPQNLSASRPQDRQFILSSKKLLLSDSGFYLCAWSQGRGDEKLFFGSGTQLSVL.

For the CDR3, the DNA is TGTGCCAGCAGTAGTACGGCCCTAGGACTAGCGGGGGCCTACAATGAGCAGTTCTTC. Translation gives CASSSTALGLAGAYNEQFF. The chain joins TRBV6-2 or TRBV6-3 to TRBJ2-1, with TRBD2 identical over 13 bases. Germline CDR1 MNHEY, CDR2 SVGEGT. With V trimmed by 5 bases and J by 2 bases, 12 bases remained unmatched. This CDR3 is 19 amino acids long.

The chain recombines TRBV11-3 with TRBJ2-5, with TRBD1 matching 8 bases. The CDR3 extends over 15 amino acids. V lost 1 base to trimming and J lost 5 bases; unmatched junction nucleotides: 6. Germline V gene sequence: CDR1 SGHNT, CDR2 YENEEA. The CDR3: CASSLAGQERETQYF. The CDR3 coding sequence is TGTGCCAGCAGCTTAGCGGGACAGGAGAGGGAGACCCAGTACTTC.

The CDR3 region is CASSESISSGNEKLFF. CDR3 in DNA: TGCGCCAGCAGTGAGTCGATCTCTTCAGGGAATGAAAAACTGTTTTTT. The chain joins TRBV10-1 to TRBJ1-4, with D tentatively TRBD1 (5 bases). V lost 0 bases and J lost 5, with 13 bases in between. The CDR3 has 16 amino acids. The V gene's germline CDR1 is WNHNN and CDR2 SYGVQD (reference sequence).